One and the same sample provided the 13 T cell receptor beta chains below, sequenced in a study of response to subunit inactivated influenza vaccine. TCRdb re-called the RT-PCR reads through MiXCR, storing one row per CDR3 protein. The table records 150,000 to 200,000 distinct CDR3 sequences, around 12% of them present only once. The same data also went into a second study, on T cells expressing NK-cell markers. That paper adds: UMIs accompanied the 5'RACE template switching by which TCR beta cDNA was made.

The sample in question was CD8+ T cells sorted from PBMCs, obtained 12 days after vaccination. All receptors derive from a man between 50 and 59 years old who received an inactivated influenza vaccine.

This clonotype showed up just a few times. This chain links TRBV11-2 with TRBJ2-1, with a weak D call TRBD1 (6 bases). The CDR3 sequence is 15 residues long. Germline V gene sequence: CDR1 SGHAT, CDR2 FQNNGV. The V gene lost 5 bases and the J gene lost 2 bases, with 13 bases spanning the gap. The CDR3 protein is CASSTPGTTYNEQFF. The CDR3 DNA follows: TGTGCCAGCAGCACCCCTGGGACAACCTACAATGAGCAGTTCTTC.

The genes are TRBV12-3 or TRBV12-4 and TRBJ2-4, with no clear D. This CDR3 contains 14 residues. Trimming stripped 2 bases from V and 2 bases from J, with 7 bases between. The CDR3 loop is CASSLMASKNIQYF. The CDR3 region has the DNA TGTGCCAGCAGTTTAATGGCTTCCAAAAACATTCAGTACTTC.

CDR3 nucleotides: TGTGCCAGCAGCCTTAACACGATCCAAGAGACCCAGTACTTC. Amino acid sequence: CASSLNTIQETQYF. The V and J genes are TRBV11-2 and TRBJ2-5; D gene uncertain. CDR3 length equals 14 residues. Trimming pared 5 bases from V and 1 base from J, leaving 11 bases between. From germline, CDR1 is SGHAT and CDR2 FQNNGV.

The J gene is TRBJ2-7, the V gene TRBV10-3; 11 nucleotides align to TRBD1. Germline V gene sequence: CDR1 ENHRY, CDR2 SYGVKD. Trimming cost V 6 bases and J 5 bases; bases outside gene matches: 6. The CDR3 covers 14 residues. The CDR3 here is CAIRWTGGENEQYF. The CDR3 DNA follows: TGTGCCATCAGATGGACAGGGGGCGAGAACGAGCAGTACTTC.

This clonotype was detected ten times or more. The rearrangement joins TRBV12-3 or TRBV12-4 to TRBJ2-1; D ambiguous. The CDR3 runs to 16 residues. V lost 2 bases, J lost 5 bases, and 16 bases lay in between. The CDR3 protein is CASSLYSGLADNEQFF. The CDR3 DNA follows: TGTGCCAGCAGTTTATATTCGGGCCTTGCTGACAATGAGCAGTTCTTC.

The V and J genes are TRBV12-3 or TRBV12-4 and TRBJ2-7, with D uncertain. Trimming shortened V by 3 bases and J by 7 bases, and 22 bases separated the two germline ends. The CDR3 is 16 residues long. CDR3 DNA: TGTGCCAGCAGTTTGGTATTGACTCGGCCAGATGGGGAGCAGTACTTC. This codes for CASSLVLTRPDGEQYF.

This chain connects TRBV24-1 to TRBJ1-2; D is uncertain. There are 14 residues in the CDR3. CDR1 is KGHDR, CDR2 SFDVKD, per germline. V was shortened by 4 bases and J by 4 bases, with 12 bases between the two germline ends. CDR3 DNA sequence: TGTGCCACCAGTGACCCCGGCTTTAGCTATGGCTACACCTTC. Translated, it gives CATSDPGFSYGYTF.

This clonotype showed up many times. The chain joins TRBV9 to TRBJ2-1; D gene unclear. Deletions cut 0 bases from V and 4 bases from J, with 5 bases between. This CDR3 spans 13 amino acids. Germline V CDR1 and CDR2: SGDLS, YYNGEE. The CDR3 bases are TGTGCCAGCAGCGTAGAGTGGTACAATGAGCAGTTCTTC. Residues: CASSVEWYNEQFF.

CDR3 sequence (DNA): TGTGCCAGCAGTTTACTCGCTAGCGGGAGGGCTCACGAGCAGTACTTC. Protein: CASSLLASGRAHEQYF. The chain employs TRBV27 and TRBJ2-7; 12 bases line up with TRBD2. After removal of 2 bases from V and 5 bases from J, the junction contained 7 bases not matched to a gene. CDR3 size: 16 residues. The germline V gene encodes CDR1 MNHEY and CDR2 SMNVEV (reference sequence).

This clonotype was counted only a few times. The rearrangement links TRBV27 to TRBJ1-4, with 7 bases that match TRBD1. Trimming removed 0 bases from V and 6 bases from J; junction bases left unmatched: 10. Per germline, CDR1 MNHEY and CDR2 SMNVEV (reference sequence). The CDR3 covers 17 residues. As DNA, the CDR3 is TGTGCCAGCAGTTTATCGAGGGGGCCGGGACACTATGAAAAACTGTTTTTT. It specifies CASSLSRGPGHYEKLFF. The entire variable domain, with the rest obtained from reference TRBV27 and TRBJ1-4, is as follows: EAQVTQNPRYLITVTGKKLTVTCSQNMNHEYMSWYRQDPGLGLRQIYYSMNVEVTDKGDVPEGYKVSRKEKRNFPLILESPSPNQTSLYFCASSLSRGPGHYEKLFFGSGTQLSVL.

This clonotype was counted between two and nine times. This chain connects TRBV6-6 to TRBJ2-7; D might be TRBD1 (5 bases). Germline values: CDR1 MNHNY, CDR2 SVGAGI (reference sequence). Trimming cost V 2 bases and J 5 bases, with 10 bases left between them. The CDR3 covers 13 residues. The CDR3 reads CASSYAGHHEQYF. In DNA form, the CDR3 reads TGTGCCAGCAGTTACGCCGGACACCACGAGCAGTACTTC.

The V gene is TRBV6-2 or TRBV6-3, the J gene TRBJ2-1, with TRBD2 matching over 10 bases. Unmatched junction bases numbered 22, after V lost 5 bases and J lost 12 bases. Per the germline V gene, CDR1 is MNHEY and CDR2 is SVGEGT. The CDR3 runs to 18 residues. The DNA of the CDR3 is TGTGCCAGCAGTACCCTAAGACCCCTAGCGGGAGTCTCTGGGGGGCAGTTCTTC. As protein: CASSTLRPLAGVSGGQFF.

The gene calls are TRBV6-1 and TRBJ2-7; tentative D call: TRBD1 (6 bases). Germline CDR1 MNHNS, CDR2 SASEGT. The CDR3 extends over 13 amino acids. Trimming took 3 bases from V and 4 from J, leaving 10 bases between them. The CDR3 here is CASSDFRGYEQYF. In DNA, the CDR3 is TGTGCCAGCAGTGATTTCAGGGGTTACGAGCAGTACTTC.